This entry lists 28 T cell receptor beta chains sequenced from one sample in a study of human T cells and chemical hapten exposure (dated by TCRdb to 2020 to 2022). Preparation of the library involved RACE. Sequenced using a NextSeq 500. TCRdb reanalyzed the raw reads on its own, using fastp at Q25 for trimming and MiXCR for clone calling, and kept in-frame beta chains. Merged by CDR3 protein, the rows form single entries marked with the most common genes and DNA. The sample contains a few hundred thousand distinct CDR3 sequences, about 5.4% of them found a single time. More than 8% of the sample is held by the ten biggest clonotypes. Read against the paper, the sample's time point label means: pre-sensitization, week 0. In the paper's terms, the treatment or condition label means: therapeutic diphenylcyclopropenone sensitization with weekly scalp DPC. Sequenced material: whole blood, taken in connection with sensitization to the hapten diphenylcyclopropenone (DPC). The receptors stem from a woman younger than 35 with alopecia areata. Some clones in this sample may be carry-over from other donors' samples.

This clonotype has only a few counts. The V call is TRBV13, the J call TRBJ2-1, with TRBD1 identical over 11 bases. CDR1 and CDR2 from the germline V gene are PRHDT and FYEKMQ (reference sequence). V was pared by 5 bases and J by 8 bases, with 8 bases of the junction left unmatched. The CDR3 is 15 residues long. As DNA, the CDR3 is TGTGCCAGCAGCCCGCCGGGACAGGGGGTTTATGAGCAGTTCTTC. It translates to CASSPPGQGVYEQFF.

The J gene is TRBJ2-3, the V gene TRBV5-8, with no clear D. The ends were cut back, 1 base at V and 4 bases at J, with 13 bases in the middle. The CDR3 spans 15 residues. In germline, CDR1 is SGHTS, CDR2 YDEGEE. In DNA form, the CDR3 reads TGTGCCAGCAGCTTGTGGTTAGCCATCTCAGATACGCAGTATTTT. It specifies CASSLWLAISDTQYF.

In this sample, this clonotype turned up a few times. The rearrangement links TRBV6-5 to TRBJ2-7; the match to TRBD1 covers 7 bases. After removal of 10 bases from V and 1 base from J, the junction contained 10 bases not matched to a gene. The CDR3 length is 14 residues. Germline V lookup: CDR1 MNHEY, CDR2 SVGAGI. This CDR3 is CANPPGQSSYEQYF. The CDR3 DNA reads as TGTGCCAACCCACCGGGACAGTCGTCCTACGAGCAGTACTTC.

CDR3 sequence reads: CASSPRSGNTGELFF. The CDR3 bases are TGTGCCAGCAGCCCGCGGTCTGGGAACACCGGGGAGCTGTTTTTT. The gene calls are TRBV7-6 and TRBJ2-2; D unresolved. Deletions cut 5 bases from V and 1 base from J, with 11 bases between. The germline gives CDR1 SGHVS, CDR2 FNYEAQ. The length of the CDR3 is 15 residues.

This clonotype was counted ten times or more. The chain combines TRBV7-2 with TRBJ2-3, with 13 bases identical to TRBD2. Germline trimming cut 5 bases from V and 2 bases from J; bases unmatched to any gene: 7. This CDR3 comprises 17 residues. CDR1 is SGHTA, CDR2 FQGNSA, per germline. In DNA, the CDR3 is TGTGCCAGCAGCCGTCGGACTAGCGGGGGCCCCACAGATACGCAGTATTTT. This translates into CASSRRTSGGPTDTQYF. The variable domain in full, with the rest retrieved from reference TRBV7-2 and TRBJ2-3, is GAGVSQSPSNKVTEKGKDVELRCDPISGHTALYWYRQSLGQGLEFLIYFQGNSAPDKSGLPSDRFSAERTGGSVSTLTIQRTQQEDSAVYLCASSRRTSGGPTDTQYFGPGTRLTVL.

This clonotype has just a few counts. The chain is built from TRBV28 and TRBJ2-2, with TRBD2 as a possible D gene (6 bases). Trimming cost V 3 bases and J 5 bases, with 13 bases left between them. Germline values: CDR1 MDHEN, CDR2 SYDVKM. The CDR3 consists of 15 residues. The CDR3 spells CASSFGTSPTGELFF. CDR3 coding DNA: TGTGCCAGCAGTTTCGGGACTTCCCCAACCGGGGAGCTGTTTTTT.

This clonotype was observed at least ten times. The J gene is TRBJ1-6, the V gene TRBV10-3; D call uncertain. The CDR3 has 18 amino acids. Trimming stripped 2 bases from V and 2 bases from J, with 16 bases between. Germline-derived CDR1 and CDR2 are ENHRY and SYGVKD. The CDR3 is CAISERDGGDPYNSPLHF. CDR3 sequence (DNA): TGTGCCATCAGTGAGCGTGACGGTGGTGATCCCTATAATTCACCCCTCCACTTT.

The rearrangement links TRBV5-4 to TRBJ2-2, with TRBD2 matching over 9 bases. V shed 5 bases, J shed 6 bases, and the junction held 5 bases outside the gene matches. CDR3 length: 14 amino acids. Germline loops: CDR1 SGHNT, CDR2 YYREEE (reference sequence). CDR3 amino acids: CASSGGGAAGELFF. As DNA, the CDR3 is TGTGCCAGCAGTGGCGGGGGGGCCGCCGGGGAGCTGTTTTTT.

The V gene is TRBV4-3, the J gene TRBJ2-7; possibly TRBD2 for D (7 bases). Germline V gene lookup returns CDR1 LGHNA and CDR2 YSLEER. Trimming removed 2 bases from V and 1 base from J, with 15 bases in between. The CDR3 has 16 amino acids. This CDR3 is CASSQTAGATSYEQYF. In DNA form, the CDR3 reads TGCGCCAGCAGCCAAACGGCGGGGGCTACTTCCTACGAGCAGTACTTC.

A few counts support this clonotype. The CDR3 loop reads CASSPGDNQPQHF. CDR3 nucleotide sequence: TGTGCCAGCTCACCAGGGGACAATCAGCCCCAGCATTTT. The chain carries TRBV18 and TRBJ1-5; D unresolved. The CDR3 spans 13 residues. V lost 2 bases and J lost 3, with 5 bases in between. The germline CDR1 and CDR2 sequences are KGHSH and LQKENI.

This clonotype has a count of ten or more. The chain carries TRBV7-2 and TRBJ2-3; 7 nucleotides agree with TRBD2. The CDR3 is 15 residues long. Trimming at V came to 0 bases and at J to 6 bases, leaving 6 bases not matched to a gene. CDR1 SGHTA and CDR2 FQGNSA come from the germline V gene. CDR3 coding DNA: TGTGCCAGCAGCTTAGCGACTAGCAGGACTGATACGCAGTATTTT. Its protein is CASSLATSRTDTQYF.

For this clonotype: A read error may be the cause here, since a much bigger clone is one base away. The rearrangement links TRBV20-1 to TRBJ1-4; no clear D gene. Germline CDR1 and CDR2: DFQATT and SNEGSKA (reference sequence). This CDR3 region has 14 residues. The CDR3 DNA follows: TGCAGTGCTAGGTCGGGAGGACTAGATGAAAGACTGTTTTTT. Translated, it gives CSARSGGLDERLFF.

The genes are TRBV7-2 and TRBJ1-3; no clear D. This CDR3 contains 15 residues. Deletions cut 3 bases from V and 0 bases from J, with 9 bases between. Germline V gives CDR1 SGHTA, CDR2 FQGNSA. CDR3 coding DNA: TGTGCCAGCAGCTTGGACTCCGGCTCTGGAAACACCATATATTTT. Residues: CASSLDSGSGNTIYF.

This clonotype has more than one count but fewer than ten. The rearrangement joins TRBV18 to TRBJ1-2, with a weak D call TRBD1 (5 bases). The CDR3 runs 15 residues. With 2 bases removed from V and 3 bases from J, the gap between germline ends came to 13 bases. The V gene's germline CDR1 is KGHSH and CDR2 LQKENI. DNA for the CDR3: TGTGCCAGCTCACCATGGGCAGGGATCGACTATGGCTACACCTTC. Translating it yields CASSPWAGIDYGYTF.

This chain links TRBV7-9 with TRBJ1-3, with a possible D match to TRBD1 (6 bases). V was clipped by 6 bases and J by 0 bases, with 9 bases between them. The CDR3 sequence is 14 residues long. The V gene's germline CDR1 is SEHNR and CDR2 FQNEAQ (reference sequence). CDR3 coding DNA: TGTGCCAGCAGTTACAGGGTCTCTGGAAACACCATATATTTT. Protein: CASSYRVSGNTIYF.

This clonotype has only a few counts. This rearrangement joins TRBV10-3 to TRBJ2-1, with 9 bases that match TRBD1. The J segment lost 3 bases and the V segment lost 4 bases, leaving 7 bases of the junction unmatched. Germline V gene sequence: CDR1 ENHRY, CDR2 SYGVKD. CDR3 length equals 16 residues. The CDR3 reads CAISADMGQGYNEQFF. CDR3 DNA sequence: TGTGCCATCAGTGCCGACATGGGACAGGGCTACAATGAGCAGTTCTTC.

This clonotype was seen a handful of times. The CDR3 DNA reads TGTGCCAGCAGTTTAGGGGTGGGGGACCTTAACACTGAAGCTTTCTTT. This sequence encodes CASSLGVGDLNTEAFF. This chain links TRBV12-3 or TRBV12-4 with TRBJ1-1; perhaps TRBD1 as D (5 bases). The V and J ends lost 1 base and 2 bases respectively, with 14 bases between them. There are 16 residues in the CDR3.

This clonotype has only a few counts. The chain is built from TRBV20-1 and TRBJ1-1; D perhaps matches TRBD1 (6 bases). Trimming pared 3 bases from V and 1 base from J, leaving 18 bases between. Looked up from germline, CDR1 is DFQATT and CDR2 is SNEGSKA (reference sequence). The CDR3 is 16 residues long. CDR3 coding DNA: TGCAGTGCTAGTGGTCAGGGGAGGCAGAGGAACACTGAAGCTTTCTTT. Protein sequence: CSASGQGRQRNTEAFF.

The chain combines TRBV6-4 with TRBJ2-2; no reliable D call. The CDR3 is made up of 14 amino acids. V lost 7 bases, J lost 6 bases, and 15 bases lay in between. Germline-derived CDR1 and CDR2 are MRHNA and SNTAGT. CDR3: CASKPLPASGELFF. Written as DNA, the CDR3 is TGTGCCAGCAAACCCTTGCCCGCGTCCGGGGAGCTGTTTTTT.

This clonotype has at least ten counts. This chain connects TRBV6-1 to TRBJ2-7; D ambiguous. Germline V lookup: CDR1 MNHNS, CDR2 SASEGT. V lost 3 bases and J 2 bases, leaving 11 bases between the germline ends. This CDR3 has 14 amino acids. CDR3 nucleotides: TGTGCCAGCAGTGAGTTATGGTCGACCTACGAGCAGTACTTC. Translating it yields CASSELWSTYEQYF.

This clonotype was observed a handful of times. The CDR3 sequence is CASSYVGSPLHF. CDR3 nucleotides: TGTGCCAGCAGTTACGTCGGTTCACCCCTCCACTTT. The V call is TRBV6-2 or TRBV6-3, the J call TRBJ1-6; D call uncertain. The CDR3 covers 12 residues. Between the trimmed V and J ends, which lost 2 bases and 9 bases, there was a span of 5 bases. Germline V gene lookup returns CDR1 MNHEY and CDR2 SVGEGT.

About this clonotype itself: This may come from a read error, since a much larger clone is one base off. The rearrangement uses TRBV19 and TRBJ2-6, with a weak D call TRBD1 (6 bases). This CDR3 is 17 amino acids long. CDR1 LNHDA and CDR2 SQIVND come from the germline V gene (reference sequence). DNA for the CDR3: TGTGCCAGTAGTCCATGGACAGTGAGCTCTGGGGACAACGTCCTGACTTTC. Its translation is CASSPWTVSSGDNVLTF.

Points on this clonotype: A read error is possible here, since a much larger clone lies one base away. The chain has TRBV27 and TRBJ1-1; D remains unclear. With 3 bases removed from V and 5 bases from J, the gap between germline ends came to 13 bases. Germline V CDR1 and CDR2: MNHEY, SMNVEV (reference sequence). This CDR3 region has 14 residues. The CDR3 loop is CASSLSMGFTEAFF. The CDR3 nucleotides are TGTGCCAGCAGTTTGAGCATGGGGTTTACTGAAGCTTTCTTT.

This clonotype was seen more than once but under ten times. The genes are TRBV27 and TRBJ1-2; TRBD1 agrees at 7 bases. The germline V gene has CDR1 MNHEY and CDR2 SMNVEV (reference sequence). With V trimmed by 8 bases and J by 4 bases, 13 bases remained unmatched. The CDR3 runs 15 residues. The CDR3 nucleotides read TGTGCCAGCGCCAGCGCCGGGACAGATTTCTATGGCTACACCTTC. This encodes CASASAGTDFYGYTF.

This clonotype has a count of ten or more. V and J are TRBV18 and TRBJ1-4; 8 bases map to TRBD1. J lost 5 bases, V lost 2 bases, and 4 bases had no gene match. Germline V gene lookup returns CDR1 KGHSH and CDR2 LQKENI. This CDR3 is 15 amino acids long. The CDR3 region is CASSPGQGWNEKLFF. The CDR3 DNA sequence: TGTGCCAGCTCACCAGGACAGGGTTGGAATGAAAAACTGTTTTTT. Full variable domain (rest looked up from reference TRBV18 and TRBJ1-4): NAGVMQNPRHLVRRRGQEARLRCSPMKGHSHVYWYRQLPEEGLKFMVYLQKENIIDESGMPKERFSAEFPKEGPSILRIQQVVRGDSAAYFCASSPGQGWNEKLFFGSGTQLSVL.

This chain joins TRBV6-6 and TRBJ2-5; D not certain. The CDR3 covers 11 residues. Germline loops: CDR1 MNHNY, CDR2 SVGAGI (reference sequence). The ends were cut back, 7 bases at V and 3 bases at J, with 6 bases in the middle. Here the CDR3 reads CASTFEETQYF. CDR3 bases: TGTGCCAGCACTTTTGAAGAGACCCAGTACTTC.

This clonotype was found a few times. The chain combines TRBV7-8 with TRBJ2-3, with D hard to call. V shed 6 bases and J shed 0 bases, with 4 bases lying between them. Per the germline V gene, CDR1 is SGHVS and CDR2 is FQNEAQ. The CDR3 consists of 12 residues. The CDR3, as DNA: TGTGCCAGCAGACATAGCACAGATACGCAGTATTTT. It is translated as CASRHSTDTQYF.

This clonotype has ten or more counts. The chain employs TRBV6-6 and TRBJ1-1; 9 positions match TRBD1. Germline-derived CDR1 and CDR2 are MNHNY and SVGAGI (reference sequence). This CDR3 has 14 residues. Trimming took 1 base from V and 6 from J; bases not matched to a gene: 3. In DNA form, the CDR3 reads TGTGCCAGCAGTTACTTGACAGGGGGAGCTGAAGCTTTCTTT. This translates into CASSYLTGGAEAFF.